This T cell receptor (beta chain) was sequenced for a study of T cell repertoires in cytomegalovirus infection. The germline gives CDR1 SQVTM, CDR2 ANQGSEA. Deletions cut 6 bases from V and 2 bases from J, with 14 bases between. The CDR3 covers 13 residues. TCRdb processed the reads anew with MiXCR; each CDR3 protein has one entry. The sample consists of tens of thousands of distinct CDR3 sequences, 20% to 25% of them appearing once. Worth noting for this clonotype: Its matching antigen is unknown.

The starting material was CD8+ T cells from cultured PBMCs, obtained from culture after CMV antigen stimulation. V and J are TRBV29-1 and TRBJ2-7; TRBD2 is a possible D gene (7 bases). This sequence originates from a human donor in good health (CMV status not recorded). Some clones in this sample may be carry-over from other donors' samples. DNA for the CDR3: TGCAGCGTATCGGGGGGCAGTACCTACGAGCAGTACTTC. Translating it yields CSVSGGSTYEQYF.